The 18 T cell receptor beta chains in this list originate from one sample, sequenced in a study of blood T cell repertoires in COVID-19. Clones were read by immunoSEQ multiplex PCR, and TCRdb kept only the in-frame ones, dropping some. The sample includes about 170,000 clones, 70% to 90% of them seen just once. The sequencing sample was made of peripheral blood. These receptor sequences come from a woman over 75 with COVID-19, enrolled during active disease.

A word on this clone: At one boundary the junction diverges from the germline segment, which might be a read error. This chain joins TRBV18 and TRBJ1-3, with D perhaps TRBD1 (5 bases). Per the germline V gene, CDR1 is KGHSH and CDR2 is LQKENI. The length of the CDR3 is 16 residues. CDR3 nucleotide sequence: TGTGCCAGCTCACCGCTCGACAGTGCCCGCGGAACCACCATATATTTT. Its translation is CASSPLDSARGTTIYF.

The V gene is TRBV25-1, the J gene TRBJ1-1; unclear D gene. Trimming pared 4 bases from V and 1 base from J, leaving 13 bases between. The CDR3 contains 15 residues. Germline loops: CDR1 MGHDK, CDR2 SYGVNS. The CDR3 loop is CASSGGGVRNTEAFF. The CDR3 region has the DNA TGTGCCAGCAGTGGGGGAGGAGTAAGGAACACTGAAGCTTTCTTT.

The chain recombines TRBV6-5 with TRBJ1-2; the match to TRBD1 covers 7 bases. This CDR3 region has 13 residues. The V and J ends lost 6 bases and 4 bases, in that order; junction bases with no gene match: 5. CDR1 is MNHEY and CDR2 is SVGAGI in the germline V gene. The CDR3 nucleotides read TGTGCCAGCAGCAGGGACAGCCTCTATGGCTACACCTTC. It specifies CASSRDSLYGYTF.

This clone has only a few counts. The V and J genes are TRBV4-2 and TRBJ1-6; tentative D call: TRBD1 (5 bases). The CDR3 has 14 amino acids. The V gene lost 0 bases and the J gene lost 7 bases, with 7 bases spanning the gap. CDR1 and CDR2 (germline): LGHNA, YNFKEQ. CDR3 coding DNA: TGTGCCAGCAGCCAAGAGAACAGGAATTCACCCCTCCACTTT. The encoded protein is CASSQENRNSPLHF.

V is TRBV27 and J is TRBJ1-2; 7 bases align to TRBD1. Germline trimming cut 6 bases from V and 4 bases from J; bases unmatched to any gene: 11. The germline V gene encodes CDR1 MNHEY and CDR2 SMNVEV (reference sequence). The CDR3 extends over 15 amino acids. The DNA of the CDR3 is TGTGCCAGCAGACCTCAGGGGGGCTCTGGCTATGGCTACACCTTC. It specifies CASRPQGGSGYGYTF.

The gene calls are TRBV12-3 or TRBV12-4 and TRBJ1-1; no firm D call. Between the trimmed V and J ends, which lost 0 bases and 7 bases, there was a span of 9 bases. The CDR3 has 13 amino acids. The CDR3 reads CASSLAAALEAFF. In nucleotides, the CDR3 is TGTGCCAGCAGTTTAGCGGCGGCCCTTGAAGCTTTCTTT.

The chain employs TRBV18 and TRBJ2-5; D is possibly TRBD2 (6 bases). Germline V CDR1 and CDR2: KGHSH, LQKENI. The germline V and J ends were trimmed by 1 base and 5 bases, with 14 bases remaining between them. The CDR3 has 15 amino acids. Written as DNA, the CDR3 is TGTGCCAGCTCACCACGAATAGCGGAGGGTGAGACCCAGTACTTC. This encodes CASSPRIAEGETQYF.

This sequence joins TRBV5-4 and TRBJ2-7, with 11 bases lining up with TRBD2. V dropped 1 base and J dropped 2; count of bases not matched to a gene: 5. Per the germline V gene, CDR1 is SGHNT and CDR2 is YYREEE (reference sequence). The length of the CDR3 is 16 residues. The CDR3 reads CASSLSASGGTYEQYF. CDR3 DNA sequence: TGTGCCAGCAGCTTGTCGGCTAGCGGGGGGACCTACGAGCAGTACTTC.

This clone has a handful of counts. CDR3 nucleotides: TGCGCCAGCAGCCAAAACCCTAGCGAGACCTACGAGCAGTACTTC. Translated: CASSQNPSETYEQYF. This sequence joins TRBV4-1 and TRBJ2-7; tentatively, D is TRBD2 (6 bases). Trimming took off 2 bases at V and 2 bases at J, with 13 bases between the two ends. Germline V gene sequence: CDR1 MGHRA, CDR2 YSYEKL. This CDR3 contains 15 residues.

This clone appeared a single time. The chain employs TRBV6-1 and TRBJ1-1; D is ambiguous. Germline CDR1 reads MNHNS; CDR2 reads SASEGT. CDR3 length: 12 residues. V lost 1 base and J lost 11, with 11 bases in between. The CDR3 DNA reads as TGTGCCAGCAGTGAAGGAGACCTGGAGGCTTTCTTT. This gives the protein CASSEGDLEAFF.

This sequence joins TRBV7-8 and TRBJ2-7; TRBD1 aligns across 8 bases. V shed 3 bases and J 2 bases; nucleotides not matched to a gene: 3. The germline V gene encodes CDR1 SGHVS and CDR2 FQNEAQ. The CDR3 covers 14 residues. CDR3 in amino acids: CASSFPGQAYEQYF. The DNA of the CDR3 is TGTGCCAGCAGCTTTCCGGGACAGGCCTACGAGCAGTACTTC.

The CDR3 coding sequence is TGTGCCAGCAGCCGTGGGACAGGGTCAACTAATGAAAAACTGTTTTTT. Protein sequence: CASSRGTGSTNEKLFF. The chain couples TRBV5-8 to TRBJ1-4; 9 nucleotides line up with TRBD1. This CDR3 has 16 residues. Germline assignment: CDR1 SGHTS and CDR2 YDEGEE. Trimming cost V 4 bases and J 0 bases; bases outside gene matches: 4.

The chain links TRBV7-9 to TRBJ1-2, with TRBD1 identical over 7 bases. The length of the CDR3 is 18 residues. The germline CDR1 and CDR2 sequences are SEHNR and FQNEAQ (reference sequence). V shed 5 bases, J shed 4 bases, and the junction held 19 bases outside the gene matches. CDR3 in DNA: TGTGCCAGCAGCCGGGTCAAGCAAACAGGGGCCTTGAGCTATGGCTACACCTTC. This gives the protein CASSRVKQTGALSYGYTF.

The rearrangement joins TRBV15 to TRBJ2-1; 7 nucleotides line up with TRBD2. Germline loops: CDR1 LNHNV, CDR2 YYDKDF (reference sequence). V dropped 0 bases and J dropped 6; count of bases not matched to a gene: 20. This CDR3 spans 20 amino acids. CDR3 in amino acids: CATSRDPPRVSGAGSNEQFF. Here the CDR3 DNA reads TGTGCCACCAGCAGAGATCCCCCCCGGGTAAGCGGGGCGGGCTCCAATGAGCAGTTCTTC.

Points on this clone: One end of the junction does not line up with germline, which may come from a read error. The V call is TRBV6-5, the J call TRBJ1-1; 9 bases agree with TRBD1. The CDR3 is 15 residues long. The germline gives CDR1 MNHEY, CDR2 SVGAGI. The CDR3 DNA is TGTGCCAGCAGTTACGTCGGACAGGGGAACGCTGAAGCTTTCTTT. Amino acid sequence: CASSYVGQGNAEAFF.

The chain recombines TRBV10-2 with TRBJ1-2, with TRBD1 matching 8 bases. V was pared by 4 bases and J by 5 bases, with 12 bases of the junction left unmatched. This CDR3 comprises 16 residues. CDR1 is WSHSY, CDR2 SAAADI, per germline. The CDR3 DNA sequence: TGCGCCAGCAGTGCGACAGGGGACTCGGCGGTGTATGGCTACACCTTC. It yields the protein CASSATGDSAVYGYTF.

V and J are TRBV4-1 and TRBJ2-1; TRBD2 matches at 13 bases. The CDR3 is made up of 15 amino acids. With 1 base clipped from V and 6 bases from J, the junction kept 0 bases outside the gene matches. CDR1 and CDR2 from the germline V gene are MGHRA and YSYEKL. CDR3 in DNA: TGCGCCAGCAGCCAAGGGACTAGCGGGGGCAATGAGCAGTTCTTC. Protein product: CASSQGTSGGNEQFF.

This chain links TRBV7-9 with TRBJ2-3, with D uncertain. This CDR3 is built from 12 residues. CDR1 and CDR2 (germline): SEHNR, FQNEAQ (reference sequence). The ends were cut back, 8 bases at V and 5 bases at J, with 11 bases in the middle. In nucleotides, the CDR3 is TGTGCCAGCTCAGCCAGAGGAGATACGCAGTATTTT. This gives the protein CASSARGDTQYF.